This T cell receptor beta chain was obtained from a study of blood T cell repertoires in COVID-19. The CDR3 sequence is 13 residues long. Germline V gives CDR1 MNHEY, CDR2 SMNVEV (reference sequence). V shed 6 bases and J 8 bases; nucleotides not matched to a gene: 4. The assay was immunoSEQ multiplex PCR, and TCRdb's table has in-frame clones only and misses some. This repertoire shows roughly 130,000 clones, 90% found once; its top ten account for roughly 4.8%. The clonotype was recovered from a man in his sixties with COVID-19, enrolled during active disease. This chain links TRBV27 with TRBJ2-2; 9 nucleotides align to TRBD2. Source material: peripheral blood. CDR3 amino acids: CASRPGLAGELFF. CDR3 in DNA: TGTGCCAGCAGACCTGGACTAGCGGGGGAGCTGTTTTTT.